Many counts were recorded for the clone carrying this TCR beta chain. J gave up 8 bases and V 1 base, and 4 bases lay outside the gene matches. From germline, CDR1 is LNHNV and CDR2 YYDKDF (reference sequence). The CDR3 is 14 residues long. For the second PCR, which ran for roughly 7 to 11 cycles, a sample-barcoded 5' primer and a J-beta primer mix were used. Each CDR3 protein is one row after TCRdb ran MiXCR on the 5' RACE reads. The data show some 890,000 distinct CDR3 sequences, 25% to 30% seen once. This entry is derived from a study of blood T cells in healthy people across ages. These records were also assigned to another study, of T cells of mothers and their children.

Sequencing input: blood. This sequence was found in a woman aged 40 to 49 in good health. V and J are TRBV15 and TRBJ2-1; 8 bases are a match to TRBD2. The CDR3 loop is CATSRGRGGYEQFF. DNA of the CDR3: TGTGCCACCAGCAGAGGTCGGGGGGGCTATGAGCAGTTCTTC.